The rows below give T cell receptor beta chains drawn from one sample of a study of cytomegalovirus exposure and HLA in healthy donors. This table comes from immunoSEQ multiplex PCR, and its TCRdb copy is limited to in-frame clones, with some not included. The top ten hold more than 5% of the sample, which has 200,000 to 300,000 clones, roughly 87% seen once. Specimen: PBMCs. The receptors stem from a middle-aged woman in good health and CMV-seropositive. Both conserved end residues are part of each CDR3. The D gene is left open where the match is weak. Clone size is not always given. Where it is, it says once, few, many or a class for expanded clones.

CASSTKTGNTEAFF | TGTGCCAGCAGCACTAAAACAGGGAACACTGAAGCTTTCTTT | TRBJ1-1 | NA | TRBV5-4 | NA
CASSGLSGANVLTF | TGTGCCAGCAGTGGGCTCTCTGGGGCCAACGTCCTGACTTTC | TRBJ2-6 | NA | TRBV2 | NA
CASSPTSLAGGEQYF | TGTGCCAGCTCACCGACAAGCCTAGCGGGGGGCGAGCAGTACTTC | TRBJ2-7 | TRBD2 | TRBV18 | NA
CASSHWTGRSNQPQHF | TGCGCCAGCAGCCACTGGACAGGGAGAAGTAATCAGCCCCAGCATTTT | TRBJ1-5 | TRBD1 | TRBV4-1 | NA
CASSLDTGSAAYEQYF | TGTGCCAGCAGCTTAGATACCGGGAGTGCGGCTTACGAGCAGTACTTC | TRBJ2-7 | NA | TRBV11-2 | NA
CATSGKFSGANVLTF | TGTGCCACCTCGGGTAAATTCTCTGGGGCCAACGTCCTGACTTTC | TRBJ2-6 | NA | TRBV6-1 | NA
CASSPTRTYNEKLFF | TGTGCCAGCAGCCCTACTCGGACTTATAATGAAAAACTGTTTTTT | TRBJ1-4 | NA | TRBV9 | NA
CASSPTAISSYEQYF | TGTGCCAGCAGCCCCACTGCGATTAGCTCCTACGAGCAGTACTTC | TRBJ2-7 | NA | TRBV7-3 | NA
CASSGGRSGGPDTQYF | TGCGCCAGCAGCGGGGGCAGGTCAGGTGGACCAGATACGCAGTATTTT | TRBJ2-3 | NA | TRBV5-1 | NA
CASSTAGGPYNEQFF | TGTGCCAGCAGTACGGCGGGGGGACCTTACAATGAGCAGTTCTTC | TRBJ2-1 | TRBD2 | TRBV27 | NA
CASSLGRDRGRNTEAFF | TGTGCCAGCAGCTTAGGGAGGGACAGGGGGAGGAACACTGAAGCTTTCTTT | TRBJ1-1 | TRBD1 | TRBV7-9 | NA
CASSELQETYEQYF | TGTGCCAGCAGTGAGCTACAGGAGACCTACGAGCAGTACTTC | TRBJ2-7 | NA | TRBV6-1 | few
CASSFMMTGTYGYTF | TGTGCCAGCAGCTTCATGATGACAGGGACCTATGGCTACACCTTC | TRBJ1-2 | TRBD1 | TRBV11-2 | NA
CASSSTGDPTDTQYF | TGTGCCAGCAGCTCGACAGGGGATCCCACAGATACGCAGTATTTT | TRBJ2-3 | TRBD1 | TRBV7-9 | NA
CASSSFGRSSYEQYF | TGTGCCAGCAGTTCTTTCGGGAGGAGCTCCTACGAGCAGTACTTC | TRBJ2-7 | TRBD2 | TRBV28 | NA
CASSLEARLAATHEQYF | TGTGCCAGCAGCTTAGAGGCGAGACTAGCGGCCACCCACGAGCAGTACTTC | TRBJ2-7 | TRBD2 | TRBV7-8 | NA
CASGSTRSTDTQYF | TGTGCTAGTGGTTCGACTAGATCGACAGATACGCAGTATTTT | TRBJ2-3 | NA | TRBV12-5 | NA
CASSLLGTNNEQFF | TGCGCCAGCAGCTTGTTGGGTACTAACAATGAGCAGTTCTTC | TRBJ2-1 | NA | TRBV5-1 | once
CASSLPASGHNEQFF | TGTGCCAGCAGTTTACCGGCTAGCGGACACAATGAGCAGTTCTTC | TRBJ2-1 | TRBD2 | TRBV27 | NA
CASSNYRGGYTF | TGTGCCAGCAGCAACTACAGGGGTGGCTACACCTTC | TRBJ1-2 | TRBD1 | TRBV5-4 | NA